The T cell receptor (beta chain) under discussion was sequenced for a study of T cells after yellow fever vaccination. From the 5' RACE reads, TCRdb called clonotypes with MiXCR, one entry per CDR3 protein. Counted here are roughly 28,000 distinct CDR3 sequences, 4% to 5% occurring once; the ten biggest clones make up 35% to 40%. This clonotype was recorded at least ten times. Germline V CDR1 and CDR2: KGHSH, LQKENI. Trimming cost V 4 bases and J 2 bases, with 8 bases left between them. The CDR3 is 13 amino acids. The receptor was derived from a man aged 18 to 35 who received the YFV17D yellow fever vaccine. This specimen consisted of PBMCs, either bulk or a sorted T-cell subset (CD4+, CD8+, memory, or dextramer-sorted; not recorded which), obtained on the day of the yellow fever booster vaccination. V is TRBV18 and J is TRBJ1-1; no firm D call. CDR3 sequence (DNA): TGTGCCAGCTCACTACAGCACAACACTGAAGCTTTCTTT. It encodes CASSLQHNTEAFF.